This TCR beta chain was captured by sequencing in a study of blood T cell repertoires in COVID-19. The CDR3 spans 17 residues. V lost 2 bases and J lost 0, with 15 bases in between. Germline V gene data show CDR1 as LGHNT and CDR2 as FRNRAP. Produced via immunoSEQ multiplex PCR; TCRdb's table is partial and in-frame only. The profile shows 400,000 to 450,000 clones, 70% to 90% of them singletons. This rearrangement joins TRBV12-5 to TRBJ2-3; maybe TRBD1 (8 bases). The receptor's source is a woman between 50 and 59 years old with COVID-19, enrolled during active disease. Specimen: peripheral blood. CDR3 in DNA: TGTGCTAGTGGTTTGACCAAACAGGGGGGGAGCACAGATACGCAGTATTTT. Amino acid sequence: CASGLTKQGGSTDTQYF.